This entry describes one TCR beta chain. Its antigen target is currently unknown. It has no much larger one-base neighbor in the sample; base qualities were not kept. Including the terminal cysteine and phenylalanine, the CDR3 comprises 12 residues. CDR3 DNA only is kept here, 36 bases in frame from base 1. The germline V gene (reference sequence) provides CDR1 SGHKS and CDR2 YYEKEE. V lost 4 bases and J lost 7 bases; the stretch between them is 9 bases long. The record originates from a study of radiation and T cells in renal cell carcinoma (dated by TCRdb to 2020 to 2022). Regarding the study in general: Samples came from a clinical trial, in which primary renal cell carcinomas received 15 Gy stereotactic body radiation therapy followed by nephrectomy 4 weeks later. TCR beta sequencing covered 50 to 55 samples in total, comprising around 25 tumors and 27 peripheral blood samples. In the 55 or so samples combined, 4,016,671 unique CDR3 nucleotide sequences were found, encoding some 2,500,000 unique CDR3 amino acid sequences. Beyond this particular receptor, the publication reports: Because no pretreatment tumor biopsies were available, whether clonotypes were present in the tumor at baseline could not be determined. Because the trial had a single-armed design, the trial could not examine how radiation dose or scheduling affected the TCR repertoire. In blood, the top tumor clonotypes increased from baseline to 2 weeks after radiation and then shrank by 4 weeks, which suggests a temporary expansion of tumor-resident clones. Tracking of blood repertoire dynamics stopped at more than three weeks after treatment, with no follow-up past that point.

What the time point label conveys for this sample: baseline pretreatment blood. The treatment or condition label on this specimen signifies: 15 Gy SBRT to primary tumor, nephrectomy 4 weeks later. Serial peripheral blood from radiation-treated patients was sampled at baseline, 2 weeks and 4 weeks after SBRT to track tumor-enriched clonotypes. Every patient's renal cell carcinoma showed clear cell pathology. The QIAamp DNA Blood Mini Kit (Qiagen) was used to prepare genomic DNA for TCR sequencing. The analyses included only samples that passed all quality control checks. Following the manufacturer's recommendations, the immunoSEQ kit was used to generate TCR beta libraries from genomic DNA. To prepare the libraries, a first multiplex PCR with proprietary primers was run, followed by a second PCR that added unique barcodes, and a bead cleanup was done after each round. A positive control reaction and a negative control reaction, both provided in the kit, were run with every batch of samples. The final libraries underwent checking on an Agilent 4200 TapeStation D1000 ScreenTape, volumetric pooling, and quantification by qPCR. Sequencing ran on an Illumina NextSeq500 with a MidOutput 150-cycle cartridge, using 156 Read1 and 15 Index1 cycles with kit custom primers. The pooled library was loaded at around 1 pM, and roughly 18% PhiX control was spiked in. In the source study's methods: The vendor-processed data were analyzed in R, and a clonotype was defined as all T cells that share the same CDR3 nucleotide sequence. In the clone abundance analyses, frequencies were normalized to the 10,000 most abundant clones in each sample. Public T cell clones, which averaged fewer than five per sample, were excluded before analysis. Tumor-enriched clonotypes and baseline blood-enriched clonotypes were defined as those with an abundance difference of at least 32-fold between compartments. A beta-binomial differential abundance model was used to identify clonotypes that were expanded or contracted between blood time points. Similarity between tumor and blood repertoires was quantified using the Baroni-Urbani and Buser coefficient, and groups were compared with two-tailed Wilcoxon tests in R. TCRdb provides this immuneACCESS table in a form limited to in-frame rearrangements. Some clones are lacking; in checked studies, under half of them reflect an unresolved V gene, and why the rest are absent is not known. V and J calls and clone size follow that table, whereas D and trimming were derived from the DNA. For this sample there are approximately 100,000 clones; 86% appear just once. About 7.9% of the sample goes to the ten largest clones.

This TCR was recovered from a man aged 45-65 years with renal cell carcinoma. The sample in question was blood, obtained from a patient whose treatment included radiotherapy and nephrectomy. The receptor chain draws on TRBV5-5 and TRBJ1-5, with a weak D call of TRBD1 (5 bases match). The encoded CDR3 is CASSLGQQPQHF. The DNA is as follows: TGTGCCAGCAGCCTGGGGCAGCAGCCCCAGCATTTT.